This TCR beta chain was profiled in a study of blood T cell repertoires in COVID-19. Only in-frame clones appear in the TCRdb table, and some are missing; sequencing was by immunoSEQ multiplex PCR. The data hold roughly 180,000 clones, with more than 65% observed a single time. V was shortened by 6 bases and J by 0 bases, with 9 bases between the two germline ends. This CDR3 contains 14 residues. CDR1 and CDR2 (germline): LNHDA, SQIVND (reference sequence). Sample: PBMCs or T cells enriched from blood (not recorded which). This sequence was found in a man aged 55-75 years who had recovered from COVID-19. The chain joins TRBV19 to TRBJ1-5; maybe TRBD1 (5 bases). The CDR3 sequence is CASSPGHSNQPQHF. For the CDR3, the DNA is TGTGCCAGTAGCCCCGGACATAGCAATCAGCCCCAGCATTTT.